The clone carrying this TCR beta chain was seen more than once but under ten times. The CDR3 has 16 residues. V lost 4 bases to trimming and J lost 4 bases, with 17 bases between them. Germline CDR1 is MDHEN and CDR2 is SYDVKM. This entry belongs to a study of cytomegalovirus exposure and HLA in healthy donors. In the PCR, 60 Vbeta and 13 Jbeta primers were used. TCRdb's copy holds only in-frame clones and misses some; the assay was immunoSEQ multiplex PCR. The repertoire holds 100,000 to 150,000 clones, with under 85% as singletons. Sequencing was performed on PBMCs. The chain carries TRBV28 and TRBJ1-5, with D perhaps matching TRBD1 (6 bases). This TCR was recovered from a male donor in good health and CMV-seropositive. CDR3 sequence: CASSSMIQGSNQPQHF. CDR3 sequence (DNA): TGTGCCAGCAGTTCAATGATACAGGGTTCGAATCAGCCCCAGCATTTT.